Listed below are T cell receptor beta chains from one sample, sequenced in a study of blood T cell repertoires in COVID-19. Measured with immunoSEQ multiplex PCR; TCRdb has only the in-frame clones, and not every one. The sample has roughly 170,000 clones, about 85% seen once; the top ten hold 20% to 30%. Sequences were obtained from peripheral blood. These receptor sequences come from a man aged 55 to 70 with acute or convalescent COVID-19. The CDR3 runs from the conserved cysteine through the conserved F or W. The D gene is left open where the match is weak. Clone sizes are given selectively: once, few, many, or a class where the clone is expanded.

d_call: TRBD1
v_call: TRBV5-1
cdr3_length: 17
clone_size: -
j_call: TRBJ2-3
cdr3_nt: TGCGCCAGCAGCCAGATCCCGGGACAGGGATTCACAGATACGCAGTATTTT
cdr3_aa: CASSQIPGQGFTDTQYF

d_call: -
v_call: TRBV7-9
cdr3_length: 13
clone_size: once
j_call: TRBJ1-1
cdr3_nt: TGTGCCAGCAGCAAGGACAGGAACACTGAAGCTTTCTTT
cdr3_aa: CASSKDRNTEAFF

d_call: -
v_call: TRBV2
cdr3_length: 13
clone_size: -
j_call: TRBJ2-5
cdr3_nt: TGTGCCAGCAGTTTGGGGCAGGGAGAGACCCAGTACTTC
cdr3_aa: CASSLGQGETQYF

d_call: -
v_call: TRBV5-6
cdr3_length: 16
clone_size: -
j_call: TRBJ1-5
cdr3_nt: TGTGCCAGCAGCTTGAGTGGCGCGGGGAGCAATCAGCCCCAGCATTTT
cdr3_aa: CASSLSGAGSNQPQHF

d_call: -
v_call: TRBV5-4
cdr3_length: 15
clone_size: -
j_call: TRBJ1-2
cdr3_nt: TGTGCCAGCAGCTTATCTGCAGCGAGGGACTATGGCTACACCTTC
cdr3_aa: CASSLSAARDYGYTF

d_call: -
v_call: TRBV7-2
cdr3_length: 14
clone_size: -
j_call: TRBJ1-4
cdr3_nt: TGTGCCAGCAGCTTAGTGACAGGCGGCGAAAAACTGTTTTTT
cdr3_aa: CASSLVTGGEKLFF

d_call: -
v_call: TRBV12-3/TRBV12-4
cdr3_length: 13
clone_size: once
j_call: TRBJ1-2
cdr3_nt: TGTGCCAGCAGTTTAAGCAGGGATAGTGGCTACACCTTC
cdr3_aa: CASSLSRDSGYTF

d_call: TRBD1
v_call: TRBV10-3
cdr3_length: 14
clone_size: -
j_call: TRBJ2-2
cdr3_nt: TGTGCCACCATGACAGGGGGATACACCGGGGAGCTGTTTTTT
cdr3_aa: CATMTGGYTGELFF

d_call: TRBD1
v_call: TRBV6-5
cdr3_length: 13
clone_size: once
j_call: TRBJ1-2
cdr3_nt: TGTGCCAGCAGCAGACAGGGGGCAAGGGGCTACACCTTC
cdr3_aa: CASSRQGARGYTF

d_call: -
v_call: TRBV24-1
cdr3_length: 15
clone_size: -
j_call: TRBJ2-5
cdr3_nt: TGTGCCACCAGTGATCGGACAGTACAACAAGAGACCCAGTACTTC
cdr3_aa: CATSDRTVQQETQYF

d_call: -
v_call: TRBV24-1
cdr3_length: 14
clone_size: once
j_call: TRBJ1-2
cdr3_nt: TGTGCCACCAGTGACCCCACAGAAACCTATGGCTACACCTTC
cdr3_aa: CATSDPTETYGYTF

d_call: -
v_call: TRBV19
cdr3_length: 14
clone_size: -
j_call: TRBJ1-3
cdr3_nt: TGTGCCAGTAGTATTACGGGGTCTGGAAACACCATATATTTT
cdr3_aa: CASSITGSGNTIYF

d_call: -
v_call: TRBV19
cdr3_length: 16
clone_size: -
j_call: TRBJ1-5
cdr3_nt: TGTGCCAGTAGTATGGGGCGGGGCAGGGCAAATCAGCCCCAGCATTTT
cdr3_aa: CASSMGRGRANQPQHF

d_call: -
v_call: TRBV12-3/TRBV12-4
cdr3_length: 13
clone_size: -
j_call: TRBJ1-2
cdr3_nt: TGTGCCAGCAGGACGGACAGCTTAGAAAGCTACACCTTC
cdr3_aa: CASRTDSLESYTF

d_call: -
v_call: TRBV3-1/TRBV3-2
cdr3_length: 15
clone_size: -
j_call: TRBJ2-2
cdr3_nt: TGTGCCAGCAGCCCCGGGACTGGGGCCACCGGGGAGCTGTTTTTT
cdr3_aa: CASSPGTGATGELFF

d_call: TRBD1
v_call: TRBV12-3/TRBV12-4
cdr3_length: 13
clone_size: once
j_call: TRBJ1-5
cdr3_nt: TGTGCCAGCAGTGGGACAGGGAGGCAGCCCCAGCATTTT
cdr3_aa: CASSGTGRQPQHF

d_call: -
v_call: TRBV16
cdr3_length: 14
clone_size: once
j_call: TRBJ1-3
cdr3_nt: TGTGCCAGCAGCCCGTCCCGGGGTGGAAACACCATATATTTT
cdr3_aa: CASSPSRGGNTIYF

d_call: TRBD1
v_call: TRBV4-1
cdr3_length: 16
clone_size: -
j_call: TRBJ2-1
cdr3_nt: TGCGCCAGCAGCCAAGATACAGGGGGCGCCTACAATGAGCAGTTCTTC
cdr3_aa: CASSQDTGGAYNEQFF

d_call: -
v_call: TRBV19
cdr3_length: 12
clone_size: -
j_call: TRBJ1-1
cdr3_nt: TGTGCCAGTAGTCGGGGTGTCACTGAAGCTTTCTTT
cdr3_aa: CASSRGVTEAFF

d_call: TRBD1
v_call: TRBV27
cdr3_length: 14
clone_size: -
j_call: TRBJ1-5
cdr3_nt: TGTGCCAGCAGTTTCGGACAGGGAAATCAGCCCCAGCATTTT
cdr3_aa: CASSFGQGNQPQHF

d_call: -
v_call: TRBV6-5
cdr3_length: 15
clone_size: -
j_call: TRBJ1-2
cdr3_nt: TGTGCCAGCAGTTACTCTCCCCGGGGGTGGCCTGGCTACACCTTC
cdr3_aa: CASSYSPRGWPGYTF

d_call: TRBD2
v_call: TRBV3-1/TRBV3-2
cdr3_length: 17
clone_size: -
j_call: TRBJ2-1
cdr3_nt: TGTGCCAGCAGCCAAGATCGAAGCGGGGCAGGGTACAATGAGCAGTTCTTC
cdr3_aa: CASSQDRSGAGYNEQFF

d_call: TRBD1
v_call: TRBV5-4
cdr3_length: 14
clone_size: -
j_call: TRBJ1-3
cdr3_nt: TGTGCCAGCAGCATACGGGACAGCCGAAACACCATATATTTT
cdr3_aa: CASSIRDSRNTIYF

d_call: TRBD2
v_call: TRBV15
cdr3_length: 15
clone_size: -
j_call: TRBJ2-1
cdr3_nt: TGTGCCACCAGCAGAGTTTGGGGGGGCTACAATGAGCAGTTCTTC
cdr3_aa: CATSRVWGGYNEQFF

d_call: -
v_call: TRBV5-1
cdr3_length: 14
clone_size: -
j_call: TRBJ1-1
cdr3_nt: TGCGCCAGCAGCCTGGGGAGCGAGGGCACTGAAGCTTTCTTT
cdr3_aa: CASSLGSEGTEAFF

d_call: -
v_call: TRBV2
cdr3_length: 14
clone_size: -
j_call: TRBJ1-5
cdr3_nt: TGTGCCAGCAGTGTTGAGGGAGGCAATCAGCCCCAGCATTTT
cdr3_aa: CASSVEGGNQPQHF

d_call: -
v_call: TRBV6-6
cdr3_length: 16
clone_size: few
j_call: TRBJ1-2
cdr3_nt: TGTGCCAGCAGTTGGACAGACCCCCCGGGCGACTATGGCTACACCTTC
cdr3_aa: CASSWTDPPGDYGYTF

d_call: -
v_call: TRBV6-6
cdr3_length: 16
clone_size: -
j_call: TRBJ2-1
cdr3_nt: TGTGCCAGCAGTTACTCGATTGCGGGGGCATACAATGAGCAGTTCTTC
cdr3_aa: CASSYSIAGAYNEQFF

d_call: TRBD1
v_call: TRBV19
cdr3_length: 16
clone_size: -
j_call: TRBJ1-1
cdr3_nt: TGTGCCAGTAGTATAAGGGGGCGCGGGGACGAGACTGAAGCTTTCTTT
cdr3_aa: CASSIRGRGDETEAFF

d_call: -
v_call: TRBV6-4
cdr3_length: 13
clone_size: -
j_call: TRBJ1-4
cdr3_nt: TGTGCCAGCAGTGACGGACAAGGCGAAAAACTGTTTTTT
cdr3_aa: CASSDGQGEKLFF

d_call: TRBD2
v_call: TRBV3-1/TRBV3-2
cdr3_length: 16
clone_size: -
j_call: TRBJ2-5
cdr3_nt: TGTGCCAGCAGCCACCTCATGGCTAGCGGTGCAGAGACCCAGTACTTC
cdr3_aa: CASSHLMASGAETQYF

d_call: TRBD1
v_call: TRBV2
cdr3_length: 14
clone_size: -
j_call: TRBJ1-2
cdr3_nt: TGTGCCAGCAGAGTGGACAGGGGTGTGGGTGGCTACACCTTC
cdr3_aa: CASRVDRGVGGYTF

d_call: TRBD1
v_call: TRBV9
cdr3_length: 15
clone_size: -
j_call: TRBJ1-1
cdr3_nt: TGTGCCAGCAGCTCTTACGACAGGGATAACACTGAAGCTTTCTTT
cdr3_aa: CASSSYDRDNTEAFF

d_call: TRBD1
v_call: TRBV7-8
cdr3_length: 17
clone_size: -
j_call: TRBJ1-4
cdr3_nt: TGTGCCAGCAGCTTAACTCCCGGGACAGGGGGGAATGAAAAACTGTTTTTT
cdr3_aa: CASSLTPGTGGNEKLFF

d_call: TRBD2
v_call: TRBV4-1
cdr3_length: 15
clone_size: -
j_call: TRBJ2-1
cdr3_nt: TGCGCCAGCAGCCATGGCGGGAGGACCATGAATGAGCAGTTCTTC
cdr3_aa: CASSHGGRTMNEQFF

d_call: -
v_call: TRBV5-4
cdr3_length: 16
clone_size: -
j_call: TRBJ1-2
cdr3_nt: TGTGCCAGCAGCCCCTCGGGAGGGGCAAACCTGTATGGCTACACCTTC
cdr3_aa: CASSPSGGANLYGYTF

d_call: -
v_call: TRBV12-3/TRBV12-4
cdr3_length: 11
clone_size: once
j_call: TRBJ1-1
cdr3_nt: TGTGCCAGCAGTCAGCGACTTGGAGCTTTCTTT
cdr3_aa: CASSQRLGAFF

d_call: TRBD2
v_call: TRBV5-1
cdr3_length: 13
clone_size: -
j_call: TRBJ2-5
cdr3_nt: TGCGCCAGCAGCTTACTAGCGGCTGAGACCCAGTACTTC
cdr3_aa: CASSLLAAETQYF

d_call: TRBD2
v_call: TRBV7-2
cdr3_length: 16
clone_size: few
j_call: TRBJ2-2
cdr3_nt: TGTGCCAGCAGCGCCCATGGGCGGGGGATCACCGGGGAGCTGTTTTTT
cdr3_aa: CASSAHGRGITGELFF

d_call: -
v_call: TRBV2
cdr3_length: 13
clone_size: -
j_call: TRBJ1-1
cdr3_nt: TGTGCCAGCAGTTTTCTTCCGAACACTGAAGCTTTCTTT
cdr3_aa: CASSFLPNTEAFF

d_call: -
v_call: TRBV18
cdr3_length: 13
clone_size: once
j_call: TRBJ1-1
cdr3_nt: TGTGCCAGCTCTCCCGGAGGAGGGGTTGAAGCTTTCTTT
cdr3_aa: CASSPGGGVEAFF

d_call: TRBD1
v_call: TRBV7-9
cdr3_length: 15
clone_size: -
j_call: TRBJ2-2
cdr3_nt: TGTGCCAGCAGCCACCGGGACAGGGGTGGCGGGGAGCTGTTTTTT
cdr3_aa: CASSHRDRGGGELFF

d_call: -
v_call: TRBV19
cdr3_length: 14
clone_size: -
j_call: TRBJ1-2
cdr3_nt: TGTGCCAGTAGCCTCGATGACGGGAGCGGTGGCTACACCTTC
cdr3_aa: CASSLDDGSGGYTF

d_call: -
v_call: TRBV3-1/TRBV3-2
cdr3_length: 15
clone_size: -
j_call: TRBJ1-5
cdr3_nt: TGTGCCAGCAGCCAAGAAGGTCAGGGTGGGCAGCCCCAGCATTTT
cdr3_aa: CASSQEGQGGQPQHF

d_call: -
v_call: TRBV27
cdr3_length: 16
clone_size: -
j_call: TRBJ2-1
cdr3_nt: TGTGCCAGCAGTTTAGCCTACGGGAGAGGGAGGAATGAGCAGTTCTTC
cdr3_aa: CASSLAYGRGRNEQFF

d_call: -
v_call: TRBV18
cdr3_length: 14
clone_size: -
j_call: TRBJ1-2
cdr3_nt: TGTGCCAGCTCACCCCCTTCGGGGGTATATGGCTACACCTTC
cdr3_aa: CASSPPSGVYGYTF

d_call: TRBD1
v_call: TRBV27
cdr3_length: 16
clone_size: -
j_call: TRBJ1-2
cdr3_nt: TGTGCCAGCAGTTCTCACGGACAGGCGGCGGGCTATGGCTACACCTTC
cdr3_aa: CASSSHGQAAGYGYTF

d_call: -
v_call: TRBV6-5
cdr3_length: 14
clone_size: -
j_call: TRBJ1-2
cdr3_nt: TGTGCCAGCAGTTACGGGGGCGCGTACTATGGCTACACCTTC
cdr3_aa: CASSYGGAYYGYTF

d_call: TRBD1
v_call: TRBV2
cdr3_length: 13
clone_size: -
j_call: TRBJ1-2
cdr3_nt: TGTGCCAGCAGTGCGACAGGGGGGTATGGCTACACCTTC
cdr3_aa: CASSATGGYGYTF

d_call: -
v_call: TRBV24-1
cdr3_length: 14
clone_size: once
j_call: TRBJ1-1
cdr3_nt: TGTGCCACCAGCGATCCAGGGAAGGACACTGAAGCTTTCTTT
cdr3_aa: CATSDPGKDTEAFF

d_call: TRBD1
v_call: TRBV7-9
cdr3_length: 14
clone_size: few
j_call: TRBJ1-1
cdr3_nt: TGTGCCAGCAGCCTCACAGGGGGGAACACTGAAGCTTTCTTT
cdr3_aa: CASSLTGGNTEAFF

d_call: TRBD1
v_call: TRBV2
cdr3_length: 14
clone_size: -
j_call: TRBJ1-1
cdr3_nt: TGTGCCAGCAGTGACGACAGGGGCAAGCCTGAAGCTTTCTTT
cdr3_aa: CASSDDRGKPEAFF

d_call: TRBD2
v_call: TRBV5-4
cdr3_length: 14
clone_size: once
j_call: TRBJ2-7
cdr3_nt: TGTGCCAGCAGCTTAGCTAGCGGGAGTTACGAGCAGTACTTC
cdr3_aa: CASSLASGSYEQYF

d_call: -
v_call: TRBV6-5
cdr3_length: 15
clone_size: -
j_call: TRBJ1-2
cdr3_nt: TGTGCCAGCAGCAATGAGTTTACAGGCTACTATGGCTACACCTTC
cdr3_aa: CASSNEFTGYYGYTF

d_call: -
v_call: TRBV4-1
cdr3_length: 13
clone_size: -
j_call: TRBJ2-2
cdr3_nt: TGCGCCAGCCTTAAGGGGGACACCGGGGAGCTGTTTTTT
cdr3_aa: CASLKGDTGELFF

d_call: -
v_call: TRBV19
cdr3_length: 13
clone_size: once
j_call: TRBJ2-1
cdr3_nt: TGTGCCAGTAGTATTTTCGCCTACAATGAGCAGTTCTTC
cdr3_aa: CASSIFAYNEQFF

d_call: TRBD1
v_call: TRBV6-6
cdr3_length: 15
clone_size: -
j_call: TRBJ1-5
cdr3_nt: TGTGCCAGCAGTTTGCGAACGCAGGGGGATCAGCCCCAGCATTTT
cdr3_aa: CASSLRTQGDQPQHF